This entry is about one T cell receptor beta chain. The CDR3 loop spans 15 amino acids. The V gene lost 6 bases and the J gene lost 4 bases, with 16 bases spanning the gap. Germline CDR1 reads LNHDA; CDR2 reads SQIVND (reference sequence). As handled by the study authors: Counts of nucleated cells, estimated from reference gene primer amplification, were obtained. Data came from immunoSEQ multiplex PCR; TCRdb stores just in-frame clones and leaves some out. D and trimming were read from the DNA, whereas the V and J calls and clone size are those reported in that table. The sample lists over 200,000 clones; approximately 84% were seen once. The record originates from a study of blood T cell repertoires in COVID-19. Study summary: Acute-phase and convalescent COVID-19 samples originated in the United States, Italy and Spain. T cells, B-cell-depleted T cells, or PBMCs supplied cDNA or gDNA.

The TCR originated in a woman aged 45-65 years with active or convalescent COVID-19. The rearrangement uses TRBV19 and TRBJ1-3; TRBD1 is a possible D gene (5 bases). The sequencing sample was made of peripheral blood. CDR3 sequence reads: CASSNLQGSGNTIYF. The CDR3 DNA reads as TGTGCCAGTAGCAACCTTCAGGGATCCGGAAACACCATATATTTT. Looking up the rest from reference TRBV19 and TRBJ1-3 gives the full variable domain: DGGITQSPKYLFRKEGQNVTLSCEQNLNHDAMYWYRQDPGQGLRLIYYSQIVNDFQKGDIAEGYSVSREKKESFPLTVTSAQKNPTAFYLCASSNLQGSGNTIYFGEGSWLTVV.